This TCR beta chain was identified during a study of cytomegalovirus exposure and HLA in healthy donors. Researchers ran the PCR with 60 Vbeta and 13 Jbeta primers. Clones were read by immunoSEQ multiplex PCR, and TCRdb kept only the in-frame ones, dropping some. This table has 150,000 to 200,000 clones, 65% to 85% appearing once. Donors had nominal health at sampling but likely had unrecorded immune exposures. A remark on this clone: Its antigen is still unknown.

Findings of the study overall: TCR association rates varied by HLA locus in a later analysis, with DRB1 highest and HLA-C lowest.

This clonotype was obtained from a woman between 18 and 30 years old in good health and CMV-seronegative. Sequenced input: PBMCs.

CDR3 DNA: TGTGCCTGGGCGTTAAGTAGCGAGCAGTACTTC. Its protein is CAWALSSEQYF. The rearrangement links TRBV30 to TRBJ2-7; D gene unclear. Trimming took off 5 bases at V and 6 bases at J, with 11 bases between the two ends. Germline CDR1 is GTSNPN and CDR2 is SVGIG (reference sequence). This CDR3 has 11 amino acids.